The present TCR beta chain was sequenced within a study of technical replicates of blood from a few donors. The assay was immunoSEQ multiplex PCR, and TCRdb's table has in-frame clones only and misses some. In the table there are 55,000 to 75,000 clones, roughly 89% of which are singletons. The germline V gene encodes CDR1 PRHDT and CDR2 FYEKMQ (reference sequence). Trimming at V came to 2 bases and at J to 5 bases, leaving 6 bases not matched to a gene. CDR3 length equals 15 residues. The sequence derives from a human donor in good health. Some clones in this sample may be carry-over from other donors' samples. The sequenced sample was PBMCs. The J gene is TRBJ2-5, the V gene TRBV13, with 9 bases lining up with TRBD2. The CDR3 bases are TGTGCCAGCAGCTTATCGGCTAGCGGGATGGAGACCCAGTACTTC. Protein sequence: CASSLSASGMETQYF.